A single sample gave rise to the 21 T cell receptor beta chains below, sequenced in a study of blood T cell repertoires in COVID-19 (TCRdb year 2020). The method behind the library was the immunoSEQ multiplex PCR assay. The source is immuneACCESS, and TCRdb retained only in-frame sequences with V and J called. Part of the clones is not carried over; for the studies checked, unresolved V genes explain less than half of this, and the remainder is unexplained. This sample is represented by about 100,000 clones; 75% to 90% of them were singletons. The top ten clonotypes cover approximately 26% of the sample. Sequenced material: peripheral blood. The receptors were sampled from a man between 60 and 70 years old with acute or convalescent COVID-19.

This rearrangement joins TRBV6-5 to TRBJ2-7; D not certain. The CDR3 consists of 12 residues. The germline V gene has CDR1 MNHEY and CDR2 SVGAGI. Trimming stripped 2 bases from V and 7 bases from J, with 9 bases between. CDR3 coding DNA: TGTGCCAGCAGTTACACGAGGATAGAGCAGTACGTC. Its translation: CASSYTRIEQYV.

V usage is TRBV7-2 and J usage is TRBJ2-1; perhaps TRBD1 as D (7 bases). Looked up from germline, CDR1 is SGHTA and CDR2 is FQGNSA. The CDR3 is 14 amino acids. The V gene lost 5 bases and the J gene lost 8 bases, with 16 bases spanning the gap. The CDR3 coding sequence is TGTGCCAGCAGCCCGGAGGGGGCAAAGGATGAGCAGTTCTTC. Translating gives CASSPEGAKDEQFF. The whole variable domain, filled in from reference TRBV7-2 and TRBJ2-1, reads GAGVSQSPSNKVTEKGKDVELRCDPISGHTALYWYRQSLGQGLEFLIYFQGNSAPDKSGLPSDRFSAERTGGSVSTLTIQRTQQEDSAVYLCASSPEGAKDEQFFGPGTRLTVL.

This clone appeared a single time. The CDR3 coding sequence is TGCGCCAGCACCTCGGGGGGTCGAGACGAGCAGTTCTTC. It specifies CASTSGGRDEQFF. The chain links TRBV5-1 to TRBJ2-1, with 7 bases aligning to TRBD2. The CDR3 has 13 amino acids. J lost 10 bases, V lost 6 bases, and 10 bases had no gene match. Looked up from germline, CDR1 is SGHRS and CDR2 is YFSETQ.

V gene TRBV19 combines with J gene TRBJ2-4, with D perhaps matching TRBD2 (7 bases). This CDR3 is built from 14 residues. V was shortened by 4 bases and J by 9 bases, with 16 bases between the two germline ends. Germline CDR1 LNHDA, CDR2 SQIVND (reference sequence). CDR3: CASSNRGAGVIQYF. CDR3 coding DNA: TGTGCCAGTAGTAATCGGGGGGCTGGAGTCATTCAGTACTTC.

The chain recombines TRBV28 with TRBJ2-7, with TRBD2 as a possible D gene (6 bases). Germline CDR1 is MDHEN and CDR2 is SYDVKM. The CDR3 has 15 amino acids. The V and J ends lost 4 bases and 5 bases respectively, with 18 bases between them. CDR3 loop: CASSSSIRESHEQYF. CDR3 nucleotide sequence: TGTGCCAGCAGTTCCTCTATACGGGAGTCCCACGAGCAGTACTTC.

This rearrangement joins TRBV20-1 to TRBJ1-2, with D possibly matching TRBD1 (5 bases). Trimming removed 6 bases from V and 9 bases from J, with 8 bases in between. Germline V gene lookup returns CDR1 DFQATT and CDR2 SNEGSKA (reference sequence). The CDR3 consists of 9 residues. CDR3 sequence reads: CSAAGRYTF. The DNA for the CDR3 is TGCAGTGCCGCAGGGCGCTACACCTTC.

The CDR3 sequence is CSVEAKNTGELFF. As DNA, the CDR3 is TGCAGCGTTGAAGCCAAGAACACCGGGGAGCTGTTTTTT. V usage is TRBV29-1 and J usage is TRBJ2-2, with no clear D. The CDR3 sequence is 13 residues long. The germline gives CDR1 SQVTM, CDR2 ANQGSEA. Trimming took 1 base from V and 1 from J, leaving 4 bases between them.

The DNA of the CDR3 is TGTGCCAGTAGTACACAGGGGGGAGCCAAAAACATTCAGTACTTC. Its translation: CASSTQGGAKNIQYF. The chain combines TRBV19 with TRBJ2-4; 8 nucleotides line up with TRBD1. V shed 4 bases and J 0 bases; nucleotides not matched to a gene: 2. Germline CDR1 and CDR2: LNHDA and SQIVND (reference sequence). This CDR3 comprises 15 residues. Variable domain in full (rest from reference TRBV19 and TRBJ2-4): DGGITQSPKYLFRKEGQNVTLSCEQNLNHDAMYWYRQDPGQGLRLIYYSQIVNDFQKGDIAEGYSVSREKKESFPLTVTSAQKNPTAFYLCASSTQGGAKNIQYFGAGTRLSVL.

This chain links TRBV10-1 with TRBJ1-6, with 7 bases aligning to TRBD1. The CDR3 runs 13 residues. V was pared by 7 bases and J by 9 bases, with 6 bases of the junction left unmatched. Looked up from germline, CDR1 is WNHNN and CDR2 is SYGVQD (reference sequence). The CDR3 spells CASKGGFSSPLHF. The CDR3 coding sequence is TGCGCCAGCAAAGGGGGCTTCTCTTCACCCCTCCACTTT.

In nucleotides, the CDR3 is TGTGCCAGCAGTTCCAGGGCCCGGGCTGGGGCCAACGTCCTGACTTTC. The encoded protein is CASSSRARAGANVLTF. The chain is built from TRBV28 and TRBJ2-6; a weak D match, TRBD1 (5 bases). Germline CDR1 is MDHEN and CDR2 is SYDVKM. The CDR3 has 16 amino acids. V was cut by 4 bases and J by 2 bases, with 12 bases left in between.

The J gene is TRBJ1-6, the V gene TRBV27, with D hard to call. The germline gives CDR1 MNHEY, CDR2 SMNVEV (reference sequence). The CDR3 runs to 14 residues. Trimming took off 3 bases at V and 10 bases at J, with 13 bases between the two ends. The CDR3 bases are TGTGCCAGCAGTTTTATCGGACCGGGGTCACCCCTCCACTTT. Protein: CASSFIGPGSPLHF.

This clone was detected once. The chain links TRBV18 to TRBJ2-7, with 7 bases that match TRBD2. The germline gives CDR1 KGHSH, CDR2 LQKENI. V trimming: 0 bases; J trimming: 2 bases; junction bases outside the gene matches: 1. The CDR3 covers 14 residues. CDR3 in amino acids: CASSPPSGPYEQYF. The CDR3 nucleotides are TGTGCCAGCTCACCACCTAGCGGGCCCTACGAGCAGTACTTC.

The rearrangement joins TRBV5-1 to TRBJ1-6, with a weak D call TRBD1 (6 bases). The V end lost 4 bases, the J end lost 6 bases, and 17 bases lay between the germline ends. CDR1 and CDR2 (germline): SGHRS, YFSETQ. This CDR3 comprises 16 residues. As DNA, the CDR3 is TGCGCCAGCAGCGCGGACGGTCTAGGGGGTAATTCACCCCTCCACTTT. It encodes CASSADGLGGNSPLHF.

The V gene is TRBV25-1, the J gene TRBJ2-3, with 7 bases identical to TRBD1. Germline-derived CDR1 and CDR2 are MGHDK and SYGVNS. Germline trimming cut 5 bases from V and 2 bases from J; bases unmatched to any gene: 4. The CDR3 extends over 14 amino acids. CDR3 DNA sequence: TGTGCCAGCAGTAGACAGGGAGACACAGATACGCAGTATTTT. Translating gives CASSRQGDTDTQYF.

The J gene is TRBJ2-3, the V gene TRBV7-9; 10 nucleotides align to TRBD2. This CDR3 contains 16 residues. J was trimmed by 0 bases and V by 4 bases; bases with no gene match: 4. Germline V gene sequence: CDR1 SEHNR, CDR2 FQNEAQ (reference sequence). CDR3 in DNA: TGTGCCAGCAGCTCCGGACTAGCGGTTAGCACAGATACGCAGTATTTT. Translation gives CASSSGLAVSTDTQYF.

This rearrangement joins TRBV24-1 to TRBJ2-1, with TRBD1 matching over 8 bases. V shed 3 bases and J 4 bases; nucleotides not matched to a gene: 4. Germline lookup yields CDR1 KGHDR and CDR2 SFDVKD. This CDR3 region has 15 residues. The DNA for the CDR3 is TGTGCCACCAGTGATCGGACAGGGAGGTACAATGAGCAGTTCTTC. Translating gives CATSDRTGRYNEQFF.

The CDR3 DNA reads as TGTGCCAGCAGGGTAACAACCGATCCTGGAAACACCATATATTTT. Protein sequence: CASRVTTDPGNTIYF. The chain employs TRBV6-5 and TRBJ1-3; no reliable D call. This CDR3 contains 15 residues. Germline loops: CDR1 MNHEY, CDR2 SVGAGI. Trimming took 6 bases from V and 2 from J, leaving 14 bases between them.

This clone was detected only once. The chain has TRBV11-3 and TRBJ2-7, with 7 bases that match TRBD1. CDR3 length: 12 amino acids. The ends lost 4 bases at V and 5 bases at J; junction bases unmatched: 2. The V gene's germline CDR1 is SGHNT and CDR2 YENEEA. CDR3 bases: TGTGCCAGCAGCTGGGGGACAGACGAGCAGTACTTC. Translated, it gives CASSWGTDEQYF.

The V call is TRBV5-1, the J call TRBJ1-2, with 8 bases fitting TRBD1. Germline trimming cut 6 bases from V and 4 bases from J; bases unmatched to any gene: 11. The CDR3 sequence is 15 residues long. Germline V gene sequence: CDR1 SGHRS, CDR2 YFSETQ. CDR3 region: CASTVQGAPGYGYTF. The CDR3 region has the DNA TGCGCCAGCACCGTTCAGGGGGCGCCGGGCTATGGCTACACCTTC.

This clone was recorded a few times. The V call is TRBV3-1 (or the pseudogene TRBV3-2), the J call TRBJ1-5; D is possibly TRBD1 (5 bases). Per germline, CDR1 LGHDT and CDR2 YNNKEL (reference sequence). Trimming left V 5 bases short and J 2 bases short, with 13 bases between. This CDR3 has 15 amino acids. The CDR3 reads CASSSKGVGNQPQHF. CDR3 nucleotide sequence: TGTGCCAGCAGCTCAAAAGGGGTAGGCAATCAGCCCCAGCATTTT.

This clone was counted only a few times. The CDR3 nucleotides read TGTGCCAGCAGCAAAAGACCCCCCGGACAGAGTTCTGGAAACACCATATATTTT. It specifies CASSKRPPGQSSGNTIYF. The rearrangement uses TRBV27 and TRBJ1-3, with a possible D match to TRBD1 (6 bases). Germline V lookup: CDR1 MNHEY, CDR2 SMNVEV (reference sequence). The CDR3 has 18 amino acids. With 6 bases removed from V and 1 base from J, the gap between germline ends came to 22 bases.